The rows below give T cell receptor beta chains drawn from one sample of a study of T-cell reconstitution after alpha-beta-depleted transplantation in children. TCRdb analysed the PCR reads with MiXCR anew, one entry per CDR3 protein. This sample has 250,000 to 350,000 distinct CDR3 sequences, with around 25% found just once. The specimen was PBMCs, mostly from graft donor cells, collected 180 days after TCRalphabeta/CD19-depleted stem cell transplant. These receptors all come from a male patient younger than 18 who had a stem cell transplant for acute lymphoblastic leukemia, so the T cells may come from the graft donor. Both conserved end residues are part of each CDR3. D genes are given only for firm matches. Not every row has a clone size; where given, it reads once, few, many or a size class.

abundance	d_gene	v_gene	j_gene	CDR3aa	CDR3nt
.	.	TRBV28	TRBJ2-7	CASSSRGLGPYEQYF	TGTGCCAGCAGTTCCCGAGGCCTTGGACCCTACGAGCAGTACTTC
.	TRBD1	TRBV28	TRBJ1-1	CASGHRGLGTEAFF	TGTGCCAGCGGGCACAGGGGGCTTGGCACTGAAGCTTTCTTT
.	.	TRBV5-1	TRBJ2-5	CASSPIVQGGQETQYF	TGCGCCAGCAGCCCAATAGTACAGGGAGGACAAGAGACCCAGTACTTC
few	TRBD1	TRBV20-1	TRBJ2-2	CSARRRDRNTGELFF	TGCAGTGCTAGACGCCGGGACAGAAACACCGGGGAGCTGTTTTTT
.	.	TRBV5-6	TRBJ1-1	CASSLAESWTAAFF	TGTGCCAGCAGCTTGGCCGAAAGCTGGACAGCAGCTTTCTTT
few	.	TRBV18	TRBJ2-7	CASSPIPGSSRNEQYF	TGTGCCAGCTCACCTATTCCCGGGAGTAGTAGAAACGAGCAGTACTTC
.	.	TRBV18	TRBJ2-5	CASSPLTGGRETQYF	TGTGCCAGCTCACCCTTGACAGGAGGAAGAGAGACCCAGTACTTC
many	.	TRBV5-1	TRBJ2-7	CASSLGAKEQYF	TGCGCCAGCAGCTTGGGAGCGAAGGAGCAGTACTTC
.	.	TRBV24-1	TRBJ1-2	CATSDPARLYGDTF	TGTGCCACCAGTGATCCTGCACGACTCTATGGCGACACCTTC
.	.	TRBV5-1	TRBJ2-1	CASSFPRGSLGYNEQFF	TGCGCCAGCAGCTTCCCTCGGGGGTCCTTGGGTTACAATGAGCAGTTCTTC
few	.	TRBV4-1	TRBJ2-7	CASSQVVLSSYEQYF	TGCGCCAGCAGCCAAGTTGTCCTTAGCTCCTACGAGCAGTACTTC
few	.	TRBV18	TRBJ1-2	CASSSTLRQVFKGGNYGYTF	TGTGCCAGCTCATCGACCCTTAGACAGGTCTTTAAGGGAGGTAACTATGGCTACACCTTC
.	.	TRBV7-2	TRBJ1-1	CASSLAPQNTEAFF	TGTGCCAGCAGCTTAGCCCCACAGAACACTGAAGCTTTCTTT
.	.	TRBV4-1	TRBJ2-7	CASSYTVPSSYEQYF	TGCGCCAGCAGCTATACCGTTCCGAGCTCCTACGAGCAGTACTTC
.	TRBD2	TRBV3-1	TRBJ2-1	CASSRLAEGSYNEQFF	TGTGCCAGCAGCCGGCTAGCGGAGGGGTCCTACAATGAGCAGTTCTTC
.	.	TRBV11-1	TRBJ1-2	CASSLNGISYYGYTF	TGTGCCAGCAGCTTAAACGGAATTTCTTACTATGGCTACACCTTC
few	TRBD2	TRBV13	TRBJ2-2	CASSSGRIAGTNTGELFF	TGTGCCAGCAGCTCCGGGCGAATAGCGGGAACGAACACCGGGGAGCTGTTTTTT
.	TRBD2	TRBV7-7	TRBJ2-2	CASSSTSGRAGELFF	TGTGCCAGCAGCTCTACTAGCGGGAGGGCCGGGGAGCTGTTTTTT
few	TRBD1	TRBV10-3	TRBJ2-5	CAISGGTGLQETQYF	TGTGCCATCAGTGGGGGGACAGGGCTCCAAGAGACCCAGTACTTC
few	.	TRBV29-1	TRBJ2-5	CSGVSPETQYF	TGCAGCGGGGTATCCCCAGAGACCCAGTACTTC
few	TRBD2	TRBV11-1	TRBJ2-2	CASSPAGANTGELFF	TGTGCCAGCAGCCCAGCGGGGGCGAACACAGGGGAGCTGTTTTTT
few	.	TRBV6-5	TRBJ1-6	CASSYWEAGASPLHF	TGTGCCAGCAGTTACTGGGAGGCCGGCGCCTCACCCCTCCACTTT
.	.	TRBV7-6	TRBJ1-6	CASSNGPTPSLHF	TGTGCCAGCAGCAATGGACCCACGCCGTCCCTCCACTTT
.	.	TRBV4-1	TRBJ2-6	CASSQDSARSGANVLTF	TGCGCCAGCAGCCAAGATAGCGCGCGATCCGGGGCCAACGTCCTGACTTTC
.	TRBD1	TRBV10-3	TRBJ2-1	CAIQGLANEQFF	TGTGCCATACAGGGGCTAGCCAATGAGCAGTTCTTC
.	.	TRBV5-1	TRBJ1-2	CASSLLIDNYGYTF	TGCGCCAGCAGCTTGCTCATAGACAACTATGGCTACACCTTC
few	TRBD1	TRBV18	TRBJ1-1	CASSPRTGVIEAFF	TGTGCCAGCTCACCAAGGACAGGGGTAATTGAAGCTTTCTTT
.	.	TRBV27	TRBJ2-7	CASSLSQPYEQYF	TGTGCCAGCAGTTTATCCCAACCCTACGAGCAGTACTTC
.	TRBD1	TRBV7-6	TRBJ1-1	CASSLVPGRTGTFTEAFF	TGTGCCAGCAGCTTAGTCCCCGGGCGGACAGGGACATTCACTGAAGCTTTCTTT
.	.	TRBV6-2/TRBV6-3	TRBJ2-2	CASSYWGPRTGELFF	TGTGCCAGCAGTTACTGGGGGCCGCGCACCGGGGAGCTGTTTTTT
few	.	TRBV12-3/TRBV12-4	TRBJ2-7	CASSFRGSSYEQYF	TGTGCCAGCAGTTTTCGGGGTAGTTCGTACGAGCAGTACTTC
many	.	TRBV5-1	TRBJ2-5	CASSLVRGQETQYF	TGCGCCAGCAGCTTGGTACGGGGACAAGAGACCCAGTACTTC
few	TRBD2	TRBV4-2	TRBJ2-1	CASSHWTSGSYNEQFF	TGTGCCAGCAGCCACTGGACTAGCGGGAGCTACAATGAGCAGTTCTTC
few	TRBD1	TRBV28	TRBJ1-5	CASIFAGTGGNNQPQHF	TGTGCCAGCATCTTTGCCGGGACAGGGGGCAACAATCAGCCCCAGCATTTT
many	.	TRBV5-1	TRBJ1-1	CASSTGPTEAFF	TGCGCCAGCAGCACAGGACCCACTGAAGCTTTCTTT
.	.	TRBV4-1	TRBJ2-5	CASSQLRKPETQYF	TGCGCCAGCAGCCAATTGCGGAAGCCTGAGACCCAGTACTTC
.	.	TRBV23-1	TRBJ2-7	CASSPWPRGNYEQYF	TGCGCCAGCAGTCCTTGGCCCCGAGGGAACTACGAGCAGTACTTC